This T cell receptor beta chain was obtained from a study of T-cell memory formation after mild COVID-19. The CDR3 is 17 residues long. CDR1 and CDR2 (germline): SGHRS, YFSETQ. Trimming shortened V by 0 bases and J by 0 bases, and 10 bases separated the two germline ends. With constant-segment primers, 5'RACE yielded cDNA libraries of TCR alpha and TCR beta that carried sample barcodes and UMIs. TCRdb redid the calling of the 5' RACE reads with MiXCR, one entry per CDR3 protein. The profile covers about 210,000 distinct CDR3 sequences, with 10% to 13% appearing a single time and 2.5% to 3.5% taken by the ten largest. General study points: Mainly CM and EM harbored the contracting CD4+ clones; mainly EMRA harbored the CD8+ ones.

On this clonotype itself: The antigen is undetermined.

The chain carries TRBV5-1 and TRBJ1-6, with no clear D. The material sequenced was PBMCs or a T cell subset sorted from them (not recorded which). This clonotype originated in a man aged 18 to 29 who had mild COVID-19 (a few samples of this study predate the infection). Cell type and time point are not known. The CDR3 is CASSLAGRSSYNSPLHF. Here the CDR3 DNA reads TGCGCCAGCAGCTTGGCCGGGCGGAGCTCCTATAATTCACCCCTCCACTTT. The full variable domain, its missing parts supplied by reference TRBV5-1 and TRBJ1-6, is KAGVTQTPRYLIKTRGQQVTLSCSPISGHRSVSWYQQTPGQGLQFLFEYFSETQRNKGNFPGRFSGRQFSNSRSEMNVSTLELGDSALYLCASSLAGRSSYNSPLHFGNGTRLTVT.